Below are 27 T cell receptor beta chains sequenced from a single sample in a study of blood T cells in healthy people across ages. A second PCR, run for about 7 to 12 cycles, used a sample-barcoded 5' primer plus a J-beta primer mix. In TCRdb, the 5' RACE reads were re-called with MiXCR into one record per CDR3 protein. This table holds more than 800,000 distinct CDR3 sequences, about 28% found once. The sample consisted of blood. These receptors came from a woman over 75 in good health.

J is TRBJ2-3 and V is TRBV7-2; D is unresolved. Trimming removed 5 bases from V and 6 bases from J, with 12 bases in between. This CDR3 contains 13 residues. Looked up from germline, CDR1 is SGHTA and CDR2 is FQGNSA. The CDR3 DNA reads as TGTGCCAGCAGCCAAATCGTGGTTGATACGCAGTATTTT. Amino acids: CASSQIVVDTQYF.

This clonotype occurred many times. V and J are TRBV7-9 and TRBJ2-1, with D possibly being TRBD2 (7 bases). Germline V gene data show CDR1 as SEHNR and CDR2 as FQNEAQ (reference sequence). The CDR3 is 17 amino acids. Between the trimmed V and J ends, which lost 1 base and 5 bases, there was a span of 18 bases. For the CDR3, the DNA is TGTGCCAGCAGCTTAGGGGGGCCTAGCGGAGATAACAATGAGCAGTTCTTC. Translation gives CASSLGGPSGDNNEQFF.

This clonotype was seen at least ten times. The rearrangement uses TRBV10-3 and TRBJ2-5, with D possibly being TRBD1 or TRBD2 (5 bases each). The CDR3 is made up of 13 amino acids. V was pared by 5 bases and J by 5 bases, with 12 bases between. Germline CDR1 and CDR2: ENHRY and SYGVKD. This CDR3 reads CAISPRDAETQYF. CDR3 nucleotide sequence: TGTGCCATCAGTCCCCGGGACGCGGAGACCCAGTACTTC.

The V gene is TRBV6-1, the J gene TRBJ1-6; D gene uncertain. The CDR3 loop spans 16 amino acids. Trimming took off 2 bases at V and 5 bases at J, with 13 bases between the two ends. Germline V CDR1 and CDR2: MNHNS, SASEGT. As DNA, the CDR3 is TGTGCCAGCAGTGAATTAGAAGTACGGAATAATTCACCCCTCCACTTT. It codes for CASSELEVRNNSPLHF.

This clonotype was picked up a small number of times. This may stem from a read error, because a much larger clone lies one nucleotide away. V gene TRBV20-1 combines with J gene TRBJ2-1; either TRBD1 or TRBD2 may fit D (6 bases each). The J call may be wrong; the DNA end is better matched by TRBJ2-7. Germline V gene data show CDR1 as DFQATT and CDR2 as SNEGSKA (reference sequence). The CDR3 sequence is 13 residues long. The CDR3 region has the DNA TGCAGTGCTGACGGGGGCTCCTACAATGAGCAGTACTTC. Translating it yields CSADGGSYNEQYF.

A note on this clonotype: A clone one base away is much larger, so this may be a read error. The chain links TRBV12-3 or TRBV12-4 to TRBJ2-4, with 13 bases fitting TRBD2. Trimming removed 10 bases from V and 13 bases from J; junction bases left unmatched: 10. The CDR3 length is 13 residues. The CDR3: CATRLAGGNEQYF. The CDR3 DNA reads TGTGCCACCAGACTAGCGGGGGGCAATGAGCAGTACTTC.

This clonotype was seen at least ten times. The rearrangement joins TRBV5-1 to TRBJ2-1, with 8 bases lining up with TRBD1. J lost 5 bases, V lost 4 bases, and 8 bases had no gene match. Germline CDR1 SGHRS, CDR2 YFSETQ. This CDR3 has 15 residues. The CDR3 spells CASSPQGADHNEQFF. Here the CDR3 DNA reads TGCGCCAGCAGCCCCCAGGGGGCGGATCACAATGAGCAGTTCTTC.

In its sample, this clonotype was seen a few times. A much larger clone lies a single base off, so this may be a read error. This chain uses TRBV20-1 with TRBJ2-7, with 10 bases lining up with TRBD1. The CDR3 length is 15 residues. Germline V lookup: CDR1 DFQATT, CDR2 SNEGSKA (reference sequence). V lost 2 bases and J lost 7; bases outside the gene matches: 11. CDR3 protein: CSARTPGQGKGEQYF. For the CDR3, the DNA is TGCAGTGCTAGAACTCCGGGACAGGGGAAAGGGGAGCAGTACTTC.

The chain links TRBV7-2 to TRBJ2-5; D is possibly TRBD2 (5 bases). The CDR3 consists of 16 residues. CDR1 is SGHTA, CDR2 FQGNSA, per germline. V lost 4 bases and J lost 7, with 22 bases in between. The CDR3 sequence is CASSSALVARLGTQYF. The CDR3 region has the DNA TGTGCCAGCAGCTCCGCGTTGGTAGCGAGGTTAGGGACCCAGTACTTC.

Of note for this clonotype: A much larger clone lies a single base off, so this may be a read error. The conserved final phenylalanine or tryptophan is absent from the CDR3, which likely points to a read error. The chain recombines TRBV5-1 with TRBJ2-3, with 11 positions matching TRBD2. Per germline, CDR1 SGHRS and CDR2 YFSETQ. After removal of 5 bases from V and 0 bases from J, the junction contained 5 bases not matched to a gene. The CDR3 is made up of 16 amino acids. CDR3 protein: CASRPGTSGSTDTQYS. The DNA of the CDR3 is TGCGCCAGCAGACCCGGGACTAGCGGAAGCACAGATACGCAGTATTCT.

The chain uses TRBV7-2 and TRBJ2-7; 9 bases fit TRBD1. V was pared by 3 bases and J by 1 base, with 10 bases of the junction left unmatched. Germline loops: CDR1 SGHTA, CDR2 FQGNSA. This CDR3 spans 17 amino acids. This CDR3 reads CASSFVSTGGGSYEQYF. CDR3 nucleotide sequence: TGTGCCAGCAGCTTCGTATCTACAGGGGGCGGGTCCTACGAGCAGTACTTC.

Turning to this clonotype: This may be a read error: a much more frequent sequence differs by one nucleotide. Since the CDR3 does not end with the conserved phenylalanine or tryptophan, this likely comes from a read error. This chain links TRBV14 with TRBJ2-7; perhaps TRBD2 as D (6 bases). The germline gives CDR1 SGHDN, CDR2 FVKESK. This CDR3 region has 13 residues. V dropped 8 bases and J dropped 2 bases, with 13 bases sitting between them. The CDR3 bases are TGTGCCAGCTCAGCGGGTCCTACCTACGAGCAGTACTGC. Amino acid sequence: CASSAGPTYEQYC.

This clonotype occurred a few times. This sequence joins TRBV12-3 or TRBV12-4 and TRBJ1-6, with 9 nucleotides matching TRBD1. Trimming removed 5 bases from V and 7 bases from J; junction bases left unmatched: 6. The CDR3 extends over 15 amino acids. The CDR3 sequence is CASSTWTGENSPLHF. CDR3 nucleotide sequence: TGTGCCAGCAGTACTTGGACAGGGGAAAATTCACCCCTCCACTTT.

There are many counts of this clonotype. Since a much larger clone is just one base distant, this may be a read error. V and J are TRBV20-1 and TRBJ2-3; D not resolved. This CDR3 has 15 amino acids. Trimming pared 0 bases from V and 2 bases from J, leaving 12 bases between. Germline CDR1 and CDR2: DFQATT and SNEGSKA (reference sequence). The CDR3 coding sequence is TGCAGTGCTAGAGATCGGGTCAGGTCCACAGATACGCAGTATTTT. Translating gives CSARDRVRSTDTQYF.

The V gene is TRBV6-5, the J gene TRBJ1-5; D is unclear. CDR1 and CDR2 from the germline V gene are MNHEY and SVGAGI. Between the trimmed V and J ends, which lost 5 bases and 3 bases, there was a span of 8 bases. The CDR3 extends over 13 amino acids. The CDR3 DNA sequence: TGTGCCAGCAGTCGGGATCTCAATCAGCCCCAGCATTTT. Translating gives CASSRDLNQPQHF.

The chain links TRBV18 to TRBJ1-2; TRBD1 matches at 9 bases. Germline assignment: CDR1 KGHSH and CDR2 LQKENI. The CDR3 runs to 15 residues. Losses at the gene ends were 3 bases for V and 6 bases for J; bases not matched to a gene: 8. CDR3 loop: CASSPTGTGRHGYTF. CDR3 in DNA: TGTGCCAGCTCACCTACCGGGACAGGGCGGCATGGCTACACCTTC.

This clonotype was seen repeatedly, ten times or more. The chain carries TRBV7-9 and TRBJ2-1, with D tentatively TRBD2 (6 bases). Trimming cost V 3 bases and J 10 bases, with 10 bases left between them. CDR3 length: 12 residues. From germline, CDR1 is SEHNR and CDR2 FQNEAQ (reference sequence). The CDR3 region is CASSLSGGEQFF. The CDR3, as DNA: TGTGCCAGCAGCTTGAGTGGGGGGGAGCAGTTCTTC.

The genes are TRBV3-1 and TRBJ2-7; 10 nucleotides agree with TRBD2. V dropped 2 bases and J dropped 3; count of bases not matched to a gene: 13. The CDR3 runs to 18 residues. The V gene's germline CDR1 is LGHDT and CDR2 YNNKEL (reference sequence). CDR3: CASSQSGFSGGKVYEQYF. DNA of the CDR3: TGTGCCAGCAGCCAAAGTGGGTTTAGCGGGGGGAAGGTCTACGAGCAGTACTTC.

A word on this clonotype: A much larger clone sits a single nucleotide away, making a read error possible. DNA of the CDR3: TGTGCCAGCAGTTACGAGTTGGAGGTGGCTAGAGGGCGAGGGGATACGCAGTATTTT. This gives the protein CASSYELEVARGRGDTQYF. This chain links TRBV12-3 or TRBV12-4 with TRBJ2-3; a possible D gene is TRBD2 (5 bases). The CDR3 spans 19 residues. V was trimmed by 4 bases and J by 6 bases, leaving 29 bases between them.

In its sample, this clonotype was seen many times. J is TRBJ1-2 and V is TRBV3-1, with D possibly being TRBD1 (5 bases). The CDR3 runs to 14 residues. The germline V gene has CDR1 LGHDT and CDR2 YNNKEL (reference sequence). The V end lost 3 bases, the J end lost 7 bases, and 15 bases lay between the germline ends. DNA of the CDR3: TGTGCCAGCAGCCACGGCCCGGGGGGTCGTGGCTACACCTTC. Translated, it gives CASSHGPGGRGYTF.

This clonotype was seen only a few times. The rearrangement links TRBV7-2 to TRBJ2-5, with 14 bases fitting TRBD2. Germline trimming cut 4 bases from V and 12 bases from J; bases unmatched to any gene: 16. There are 17 residues in the CDR3. CDR1 is SGHTA, CDR2 FQGNSA, per germline. CDR3 region: CASSSQPGLAGAGAEYF. CDR3 bases: TGTGCCAGCAGCTCCCAACCGGGACTAGCGGGGGCCGGCGCCGAGTACTTC.

This clonotype was seen a handful of times. CDR3 DNA sequence: TGTGCCAGCAGCTCCCATTCGGGGGTCGGTAATGAAAAACTGTTTTTT. Amino acid sequence: CASSSHSGVGNEKLFF. The V and J genes are TRBV7-2 and TRBJ1-4; D possibly corresponds to TRBD1 (5 bases). The V gene lost 4 bases and the J gene lost 4 bases, with 16 bases spanning the gap. The CDR3 runs to 16 residues. Germline V CDR1 and CDR2: SGHTA, FQGNSA.

In the case of this clonotype: The junction departs from the called germline gene at one end, perhaps through a read error. V usage is TRBV25-1 and J usage is TRBJ1-2, with D maybe TRBD1 (5 bases). Germline values: CDR1 MGHDK, CDR2 SYGVNS. The CDR3 has 14 residues. The chain's CDR3 is CAGRDSGVVYGYTF. The CDR3 region has the DNA TGTGCCGGCAGGGACTCAGGTGTAGTTTATGGCTACACCTTC.

This clonotype was seen only a few times. J is TRBJ2-5 and V is TRBV5-5; possible D gene TRBD1, 5 bases. This CDR3 region has 13 residues. The germline V gene encodes CDR1 SGHKS and CDR2 YYEKEE (reference sequence). V lost 4 bases and J lost 11, with 18 bases in between. CDR3 nucleotides: TGTGCCAGCAGCGACGGACACTACAATGAGCAGTACTTC. This encodes CASSDGHYNEQYF. Combining the CDR3 with reference TRBV5-5 and TRBJ2-5 gives the whole variable domain DAGVTQSPTHLIKTRGQQVTLRCSPISGHKSVSWYQQVLGQGPQFIFQYYEKEERGRGNFPDRFSARQFPNYSSELNVNALLLGDSALYLCASSDGHYNEQYFGPGTRLLVL.

There are many counts of this clonotype. The chain is built from TRBV3-1 and TRBJ1-1; D is perhaps TRBD1 (5 bases). CDR1 LGHDT and CDR2 YNNKEL come from the germline V gene (reference sequence). The V and J ends lost 1 base and 6 bases respectively, with 6 bases between them. This CDR3 comprises 12 residues. Written as DNA, the CDR3 is TGTGCCAGCAGCCAAGCGACAGCTGAAGCTTTCTTT. Translating gives CASSQATAEAFF.

This clonotype was observed at least ten times. The rearrangement uses TRBV12-3 or TRBV12-4 and TRBJ2-1; 9 bases map to TRBD2. V dropped 7 bases and J dropped 0; count of bases not matched to a gene: 4. This CDR3 has 15 residues. Here the CDR3 DNA reads TGTGCCAGCATGTTAGCGGGGGTCTCCTACAATGAGCAGTTCTTC. This sequence encodes CASMLAGVSYNEQFF.

Regarding this clonotype: One base away lies a much larger clone, so this may be a sequencing read error. J is TRBJ2-1 and V is TRBV20-1; the match to TRBD2 covers 9 bases. Per the germline V gene, CDR1 is DFQATT and CDR2 is SNEGSKA (reference sequence). The CDR3 loop spans 19 amino acids. J lost 13 bases, V lost 0 bases, and 25 bases had no gene match. The CDR3 coding sequence is TGCAGTGCTAGAGATTGGTCGGCGGGGGGGCCGGGAGGTAAAGAGACCCAGTTCTTC. It specifies CSARDWSAGGPGGKETQFF.